The T cell receptor (beta chain) under discussion was sequenced for a study of T cell responses to AZD1222 COVID-19 vaccine. Points from the study as a whole: No day 14 peak samples; only post-peak repertoires were characterized. CD4 TCRs associated with vaccination spanned spike, dominating at 160-218 and 743-854. Donors in the cohort were predominantly white British and more often female, and clonal diversity was possibly underestimated. Recipients of AZD1222 seropositive at baseline numbered only six or seven.

To note about this clone: What it recognizes is unknown.

CDR3 size: 15 residues. The V gene lost 2 bases and the J gene lost 2 bases, with 10 bases spanning the gap. Germline V lookup: CDR1 SGHRS, CDR2 YFSETQ. Assay used: immunoSEQ multiplex PCR; TCRdb lists only in-frame clones, some missing. The sample comprises 100,000 to 150,000 clones, around 91% of which are singletons, and 4% to 5.5% rests with the top ten. The specimen comprised peripheral blood, sampled on day 0 of MenACWY control vaccination. The TCR comes from an adult in good health. V usage is TRBV5-1 and J usage is TRBJ2-2; unclear D gene. Written as DNA, the CDR3 is TGCGCCAGCAGCTTTTATGGCAGAAACACCGGGGAGCTGTTTTTT. Protein product: CASSFYGRNTGELFF.